The present TCR beta chain was sequenced within a study of T cells after yellow fever vaccination. Template switching by 5'RACE produced TCR cDNA, adding a universal primer site and UMIs. TCRdb reprocessed the 5' RACE reads with MiXCR, giving one entry per CDR3 protein. The sample shows 240,000 or so distinct CDR3 sequences, about 7% of them seen only once. The CDR3 spans 12 residues. Looked up from germline, CDR1 is SGHVS and CDR2 is FQNEAQ. V was shortened by 5 bases and J by 5 bases, with 6 bases between the two germline ends. This clonotype showed up just a few times. Its antigen remains unknown. Findings and caveats of the study: Although the secondary response was weaker, it peaked faster, at day 5 versus 15.

The V and J genes are TRBV7-8 and TRBJ1-4; unclear D gene. Source: CD4+ T cells sorted from PBMCs, taken 15 days after the yellow fever booster vaccination. This TCR derives from a man aged 25-40 years who received the YFV17D yellow fever vaccine. The CDR3 region has the DNA TGTGCCAGCAGCCCGCCGAATGAAAAACTGTTTTTT. Translating gives CASSPPNEKLFF.